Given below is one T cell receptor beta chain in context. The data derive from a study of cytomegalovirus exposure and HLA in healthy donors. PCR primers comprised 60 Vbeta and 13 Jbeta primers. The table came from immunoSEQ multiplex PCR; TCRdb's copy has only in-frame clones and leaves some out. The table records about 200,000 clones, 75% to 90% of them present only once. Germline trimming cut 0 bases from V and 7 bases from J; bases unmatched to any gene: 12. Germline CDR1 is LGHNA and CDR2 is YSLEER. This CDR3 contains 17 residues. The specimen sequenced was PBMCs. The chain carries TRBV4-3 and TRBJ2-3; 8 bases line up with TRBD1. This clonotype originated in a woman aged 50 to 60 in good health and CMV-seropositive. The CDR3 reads CASSQESGGLRTNTQYF. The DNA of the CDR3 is TGCGCCAGCAGCCAAGAATCAGGGGGCCTCCGTACAAATACGCAGTATTTT.